This TCR beta chain stems from a study of T cell repertoires in cytomegalovirus infection. Study information: As its CMV epitopes, the study selected recently identified HLA-C-restricted and well-studied HLA-B-restricted targets. Based on public TCR beta signatures, there were indications of CMV infection and of a matching HLA type.

TCRdb independently ran MiXCR on the reads; one entry per CDR3 protein. In the table there are more than 110,000 distinct CDR3 sequences, approximately 30% of which are singletons. Many counts were recorded for this clonotype. The antigen is undetermined. Study outcomes and limitations: In two of eight donors, the top clonotype was HLA-C-restricted CMV-specific.

This CDR3 is built from 13 residues. The V and J ends lost 3 bases and 6 bases, in that order; junction bases with no gene match: 1. The V call is TRBV12-3 or TRBV12-4, the J call TRBJ1-2; 10 nucleotides match TRBD1. Sequencing was performed on CD8+ T cells from cultured PBMCs, taken from culture after CMV antigen stimulation. The receptor was isolated from a human donor in good health (CMV status not recorded). Some clones in this sample may be carry-over from other donors' samples. CDR3 residues: CASSLGQGNGYTF. CDR3 DNA sequence: TGTGCCAGCAGTTTGGGACAGGGGAATGGCTACACCTTC.